This T cell receptor beta chain was observed in a study of cytomegalovirus exposure and HLA in healthy donors. PCR amplification relied on 60 Vbeta primers (plus 13 Jbeta primers). Here immunoSEQ multiplex PCR was the method, and the copy in TCRdb shows in-frame clones only, minus some. Among over 150,000 clones listed, 80% were seen once. Study-level findings and limits: CMV serostatus stood as the only immune exposure information on hand.

As concerns this clone: As yet, its antigen is unknown.

Trimming took off 3 bases at V and 5 bases at J, with 12 bases between the two ends. Germline V lookup: CDR1 SGDLS, CDR2 YYNGEE. The CDR3 totals 13 residues. The chain combines TRBV9 with TRBJ2-7, with D perhaps TRBD2 (6 bases). Input material: PBMCs. The sequence derives from a man under 40 in good health and CMV-seronegative. The CDR3 DNA reads as TGTGCCAGCAGCGGACTAGAAGAGGACGAGCAGTACTTC. This translates into CASSGLEEDEQYF.